This TCR beta chain was identified during a study of cytomegalovirus exposure and HLA in healthy donors. As for the study in general: The study placed around 85% of its roughly 400 genotyped donors in the Caucasian-associated ancestry cluster. Study conclusions and caveats: Analysis was carried out at a later point, and it linked a missense DCLRE1C variant to TCR beta V- and J-gene trimming. The authors later found most CMV-associated TCR beta chains appeared HLA-restricted. Beyond CMV serostatus, there was no information to go on about immune exposure.

On this clone itself: The antigen remains unidentified.

The PCR was carried out with 60 Vbeta primers and 13 Jbeta primers. Assay used: immunoSEQ multiplex PCR; TCRdb lists only in-frame clones, some missing. This repertoire includes 130,000 or so clones. The CDR3 consists of 14 residues. V lost 3 bases to trimming and J lost 6 bases; unmatched junction nucleotides: 8. Germline V lookup: CDR1 MDHEN, CDR2 SYDVKM. The TCR sequence derives from a man aged 18-30 years in good health and CMV-seronegative. Sequences were obtained from PBMCs. The chain carries TRBV28 and TRBJ2-7; TRBD1 matches 7 bases. CDR3 sequence (DNA): TGTGCCAGCAGTTTTCGGGACAGAAGGTTCGAGCAGTACTTC. Translation: CASSFRDRRFEQYF.